This T cell receptor beta chain was obtained from a study of T cells after yellow fever vaccination. Study details: Preparation of the low-cell-number fractions used SMART-Seq v4 Ultra Low Input. Overall study findings and caveats: Peak timing came faster in the weaker secondary response, day 5 versus 15.

Turning to this clonotype: What it recognizes is unknown.

CDR3 length equals 13 residues. From germline, CDR1 is LNHNV and CDR2 YYDKDF (reference sequence). Trimming took 5 bases from V and 0 from J, leaving 7 bases between them. TCRdb reprocessed the 5' RACE reads via MiXCR and lists one record per CDR3 protein. The table shows some 400,000 distinct CDR3 sequences, with roughly a sixth occurring only once. The receptor was isolated from a man aged 18 to 35 who received the YFV17D yellow fever vaccine. The V call is TRBV15, the J call TRBJ2-5, with D unclear. The sample consisted of PBMCs, taken before the yellow fever booster vaccination. DNA for the CDR3: TGTGCCACCAGCCCCCGGTACCAAGAGACCCAGTACTTC. Translating gives CATSPRYQETQYF.